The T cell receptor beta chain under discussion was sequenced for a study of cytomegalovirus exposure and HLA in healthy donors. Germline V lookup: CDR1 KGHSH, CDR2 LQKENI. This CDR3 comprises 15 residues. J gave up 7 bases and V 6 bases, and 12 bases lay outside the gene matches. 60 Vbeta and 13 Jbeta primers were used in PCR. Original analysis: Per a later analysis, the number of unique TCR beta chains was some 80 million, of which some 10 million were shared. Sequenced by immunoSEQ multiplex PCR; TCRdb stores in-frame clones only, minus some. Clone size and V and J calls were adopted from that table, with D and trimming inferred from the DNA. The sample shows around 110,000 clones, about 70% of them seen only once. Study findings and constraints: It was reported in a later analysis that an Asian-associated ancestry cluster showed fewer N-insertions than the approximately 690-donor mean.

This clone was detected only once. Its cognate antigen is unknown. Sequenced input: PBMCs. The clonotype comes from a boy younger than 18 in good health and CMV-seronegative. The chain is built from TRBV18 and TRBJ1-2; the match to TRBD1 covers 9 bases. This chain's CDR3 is CASSLPGQGRFGYTF. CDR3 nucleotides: TGTGCCAGCTCGCTACCGGGACAGGGACGGTTTGGCTACACCTTC. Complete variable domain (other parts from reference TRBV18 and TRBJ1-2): NAGVMQNPRHLVRRRGQEARLRCSPMKGHSHVYWYRQLPEEGLKFMVYLQKENIIDESGMPKERFSAEFPKEGPSILRIQQVVRGDSAAYFCASSLPGQGRFGYTFGSGTRLTVV.